The 12 T cell receptor beta chains below all came from one sample that was sequenced in a study of T cells after yellow fever vaccination. Each CDR3 protein is one row after TCRdb ran MiXCR on the 5' RACE reads. In the table there are a few hundred thousand distinct CDR3 sequences, roughly 8.3% of which are singletons. The source material was PBMCs, sampled roughly 45 days after the first yellow fever vaccination. These receptors came from a man aged 18 to 29 who received the YFV17D yellow fever vaccine.

This clonotype was found a few times. The chain couples TRBV5-1 to TRBJ1-1; D not certain. Germline CDR1 and CDR2: SGHRS and YFSETQ. The CDR3 consists of 13 residues. The V end lost 5 bases, the J end lost 4 bases, and 12 bases lay between the germline ends. The CDR3 is CASSRLAGTEAFF. As DNA, the CDR3 is TGCGCCAGCAGTAGGTTAGCGGGCACTGAAGCTTTCTTT.

This clonotype was recorded at least ten times. J is TRBJ1-5 and V is TRBV5-1; 10 bases agree with TRBD1. Germline V gene sequence: CDR1 SGHRS, CDR2 YFSETQ. With 4 bases clipped from V and 5 bases from J, the junction kept 6 bases outside the gene matches. The CDR3 runs 15 residues. CDR3: CASSIGTGVHQPQHF. For the CDR3, the DNA is TGCGCCAGCAGCATCGGGACAGGGGTACATCAGCCCCAGCATTTT.

This clonotype was seen a handful of times. This chain uses TRBV10-3 with TRBJ2-7; TRBD1 agrees at 7 bases. With V trimmed by 10 bases and J by 3 bases, 9 bases remained unmatched. CDR1 and CDR2 from the germline V gene are ENHRY and SYGVKD. The length of the CDR3 is 13 residues. The CDR3 bases are TGTGCCAACCGCCCCGGACAGGACTACGAGCAGTACTTC. Residues: CANRPGQDYEQYF.

This clonotype was observed a few times. The chain employs TRBV20-1 and TRBJ2-6, with D possibly called TRBD1 or TRBD2 (5 bases each). V was clipped by 6 bases and J by 0 bases, with 18 bases between them. CDR3 length: 17 amino acids. CDR1 and CDR2 (germline): DFQATT, SNEGSKA (reference sequence). CDR3 amino acids: CSATGTVLSSGANVLTF. The CDR3 bases are TGCAGTGCGACCGGGACGGTCCTTAGCTCTGGGGCCAACGTCCTGACTTTC.

The chain recombines TRBV5-1 with TRBJ2-5; 10 bases map to TRBD1. V dropped 3 bases and J dropped 2; count of bases not matched to a gene: 7. This CDR3 spans 16 amino acids. Germline loops: CDR1 SGHRS, CDR2 YFSETQ. DNA for the CDR3: TGCGCCAGCAGCTCCCAGGACAGGGGGTGGCAAGAGACCCAGTACTTC. This encodes CASSSQDRGWQETQYF.

The gene calls are TRBV27 and TRBJ1-1; 7 bases align to TRBD1. The CDR3 has 12 residues. Per germline, CDR1 MNHEY and CDR2 SMNVEV (reference sequence). The J segment lost 7 bases and the V segment lost 4 bases, leaving 3 bases of the junction unmatched. CDR3 amino acids: CASSSRDSEAFF. In DNA, the CDR3 is TGTGCCAGCAGTTCCCGGGACAGTGAAGCTTTCTTT.

This clonotype was counted only a few times. J is TRBJ1-2 and V is TRBV27; D gene unclear. This CDR3 is built from 14 residues. Germline V gene lookup returns CDR1 MNHEY and CDR2 SMNVEV (reference sequence). V was pared by 6 bases and J by 8 bases, with 19 bases between. CDR3 nucleotides: TGTGCCAGCAGCGCAGCTTCGCCTTTTATGGGCTACACCTTC. It yields the protein CASSAASPFMGYTF.

This clonotype was detected only a few times. The V call is TRBV2, the J call TRBJ2-2, with TRBD2 matching 9 bases. The CDR3 is made up of 17 amino acids. The J segment lost 0 bases and the V segment lost 5 bases, leaving 7 bases of the junction unmatched. The V gene's germline CDR1 is SNHLY and CDR2 FYNNEI. The CDR3 nucleotides read TGTGCCAGCAGTTCTAGCGGGGCGTCCTCGAACACCGGGGAGCTGTTTTTT. It specifies CASSSSGASSNTGELFF. Filled out from reference TRBV2 and TRBJ2-2, the complete variable domain reads EPEVTQTPSHQVTQMGQEVILRCVPISNHLYFYWYRQILGQKVEFLVSFYNNEISEKSEIFDDQFSVERPDGSNFTLKIRSTKLEDSAMYFCASSSSGASSNTGELFFGEGSRLTVL.

This clonotype was recorded many times. The CDR3 DNA sequence: TGTGCCAGCAGTTTATCGAAGCACAGGGGAGGCGAGCAGTACTTC. As protein: CASSLSKHRGGEQYF. This sequence joins TRBV27 and TRBJ2-7, with D perhaps TRBD1 (7 bases). This CDR3 has 15 residues. Trimming took 0 bases from V and 6 from J, leaving 15 bases between them. CDR1 and CDR2 from the germline V gene are MNHEY and SMNVEV (reference sequence).

This clonotype was recorded a few times. This chain uses TRBV4-1 with TRBJ1-3, with a possible D match to TRBD1 (6 bases). The CDR3 totals 14 residues. Germline values: CDR1 MGHRA, CDR2 YSYEKL. V dropped 1 base and J dropped 3 bases, with 7 bases sitting between them. CDR3 region: CASSQAGDGNTIYF. DNA for the CDR3: TGCGCCAGCAGCCAAGCAGGGGATGGAAACACCATATATTTT.

The chain links TRBV27 to TRBJ1-2; a possible D gene is TRBD1 (5 bases). The germline V gene has CDR1 MNHEY and CDR2 SMNVEV (reference sequence). Trimming shortened V by 3 bases and J by 6 bases, and 11 bases separated the two germline ends. This CDR3 comprises 13 residues. CDR3 loop: CASSFGGRDGYTF. The DNA for the CDR3 is TGTGCCAGCAGTTTTGGGGGAAGGGATGGCTACACCTTC.

This clonotype was seen only a few times. The genes are TRBV5-4 and TRBJ1-4; no firm D call. The length of the CDR3 is 15 residues. V was shortened by 0 bases and J by 5 bases, with 11 bases between the two germline ends. The germline gives CDR1 SGHNT, CDR2 YYREEE (reference sequence). Here the CDR3 reads CASSLDNGRNEKLFF. DNA for the CDR3: TGTGCCAGCAGCTTGGATAACGGCCGAAATGAAAAACTGTTTTTT.